Below, 28 T cell receptor beta chains from the same sample are listed, as sequenced in a study of shared clonotypes between healthy human individuals. Produced via immunoSEQ multiplex PCR; TCRdb's table is partial and in-frame only. The sample carries under 750,000 clones, about two thirds recorded once. The sample was memory CD4+ T cells sorted from blood. The subset here: CD45RA-negative fraction. Receptors originate from a woman younger than 45 in good health.

The chain joins TRBV28 to TRBJ1-2; D remains ambiguous. V dropped 7 bases and J dropped 8 bases, with 14 bases sitting between them. CDR3 length: 12 residues. The germline CDR1 and CDR2 sequences are MDHEN and SYDVKM. DNA of the CDR3: TGTGCCAGCACGGCCGGATTAAAGGGCTACACCTTC. It specifies CASTAGLKGYTF.

This clone showed up just once. The chain links TRBV11-2 to TRBJ2-3, with D unresolved. Germline loops: CDR1 SGHAT, CDR2 FQNNGV. Trimming cost V 2 bases and J 2 bases, with 5 bases left between them. The CDR3 covers 13 residues. The CDR3 DNA follows: TGTGCCAGCAGCTTAAGCTACACAGATACGCAGTATTTT. This sequence encodes CASSLSYTDTQYF.

The chain uses TRBV5-1 and TRBJ1-4, with D maybe TRBD1 (5 bases). CDR3 length equals 15 residues. CDR1 is SGHRS, CDR2 YFSETQ, per germline. V shed 3 bases and J shed 0 bases, with 9 bases lying between them. This chain's CDR3 is CASSWGRPTNEKLFF. The CDR3, as DNA: TGCGCCAGCAGCTGGGGGAGACCAACTAATGAAAAACTGTTTTTT.

In this sample, this clone turned up many times. The V and J genes are TRBV7-8 and TRBJ1-2; D is uncertain. Trimming stripped 3 bases from V and 4 bases from J, with 9 bases between. The CDR3 extends over 13 amino acids. Germline loops: CDR1 SGHVS, CDR2 FQNEAQ. CDR3 DNA: TGTGCCAGCAGCTTTGACCGCTCCTATGGCTACACCTTC. Encoded protein: CASSFDRSYGYTF.

Comment on this clone: A far more abundant clone sits one base away, making this likely a read error. V and J are TRBV15 and TRBJ2-3; TRBD2 aligns across 8 bases. Germline lookup yields CDR1 LNHNV and CDR2 YYDKDF (reference sequence). This CDR3 is built from 18 residues. In DNA form, the CDR3 reads TGTACCACCAGCAGAGACCTACGGGGGTTGCTAGCGGGTCCGACGCAGTATTTT. Amino acids: CTTSRDLRGLLAGPTQYF.

The chain couples TRBV19 to TRBJ1-1; D not certain. The V end was cut by 4 bases, the J end by 3 bases, with 6 bases between. CDR3 size: 12 residues. The germline V gene has CDR1 LNHDA and CDR2 SQIVND (reference sequence). Here the CDR3 reads CASSRGDTEAFF. The CDR3 region has the DNA TGTGCCAGTAGTAGGGGTGACACTGAAGCTTTCTTT.

CDR3 region: CAWGTGDDQPQHF. CDR3 coding DNA: TGTGCCTGGGGGACAGGGGACGATCAGCCCCAGCATTTT. The chain has TRBV30 and TRBJ1-5, with 10 bases that match TRBD1. V lost 5 bases, J lost 5 bases, and 3 bases stayed unmatched. CDR3 length equals 13 residues. Per the germline V gene, CDR1 is GTSNPN and CDR2 is SVGIG (reference sequence).

The V call is TRBV6-5, the J call TRBJ2-1; a weak D match, TRBD2 (5 bases). Germline lookup yields CDR1 MNHEY and CDR2 SVGAGI. The V end was cut by 5 bases, the J end by 8 bases, with 10 bases between. CDR3 length equals 12 residues. DNA for the CDR3: TGTGCCAGCAGTCCCCGCGGGCATGAGCAGTTCTTC. This sequence encodes CASSPRGHEQFF.

The chain is built from TRBV6-1 and TRBJ1-1; D might be TRBD1 (6 bases). Trimming took 6 bases from V and 4 from J, leaving 18 bases between them. Germline CDR1 MNHNS, CDR2 SASEGT. CDR3 length: 15 amino acids. The CDR3 is CASRNLQGRTTEAFF. Written as DNA, the CDR3 is TGTGCCAGCAGGAACCTACAGGGAAGGACCACTGAAGCTTTCTTT.

V usage is TRBV5-5 and J usage is TRBJ2-1; tentative D call: TRBD1 (5 bases). CDR1 and CDR2 (germline): SGHKS, YYEKEE (reference sequence). The V end lost 0 bases, the J end lost 4 bases, and 11 bases lay between the germline ends. CDR3 length equals 15 residues. The CDR3 region has the DNA TGTGCCAGCAGCTTGGTGGCAGGGCCTTACAATGAGCAGTTCTTC. It yields the protein CASSLVAGPYNEQFF.

This clone was found many times. This chain links TRBV7-2 with TRBJ2-7, with TRBD1 matching 7 bases. V lost 5 bases to trimming and J lost 2 bases; unmatched junction nucleotides: 6. Germline V CDR1 and CDR2: SGHTA, FQGNSA. CDR3 length: 14 residues. DNA for the CDR3: TGTGCCAGCAGCACCAACAGGGGACCCTACGAGCAGTACTTC. Encoded protein: CASSTNRGPYEQYF.

To note about this clone: Other DNA sequences within the sample encode an identical CDR3. CDR3 protein: CASSVNPSSGNTIYF. The CDR3 DNA follows: TGTGCCAGCAGCGTAAATCCATCCTCTGGAAACACCATATATTTT. The rearrangement links TRBV9 to TRBJ1-3; D unresolved. The CDR3 is 15 residues long. The germline V gene has CDR1 SGDLS and CDR2 YYNGEE. Trimming cost V 1 base and J 0 bases, with 8 bases left between them.

This clone was seen only a few times. CDR3 protein: CASGGRTNNEQFF. The CDR3 bases are TGTGCCTCGGGCGGGAGGACCAACAATGAGCAGTTCTTC. The J gene is TRBJ2-1, the V gene TRBV10-3, with TRBD2 matching over 8 bases. V gave up 11 bases and J gave up 5 bases; unmatched junction bases: 8. Germline V CDR1 and CDR2: ENHRY, SYGVKD. This CDR3 is 13 amino acids long.

The V gene is TRBV19, the J gene TRBJ2-1; no reliable D call. Germline V gene data show CDR1 as LNHDA and CDR2 as SQIVND (reference sequence). Trimming took off 7 bases at V and 2 bases at J, with 9 bases between the two ends. The CDR3 extends over 13 amino acids. The CDR3 loop is CASMSNPYNEQFF. The CDR3 DNA sequence: TGTGCCAGTATGAGTAATCCCTACAATGAGCAGTTCTTC.

The V and J genes are TRBV6-6 and TRBJ2-1, with TRBD2 as a possible D gene (5 bases). From germline, CDR1 is MNHNY and CDR2 SVGAGI (reference sequence). The V end lost 8 bases, the J end lost 5 bases, and 10 bases lay between the germline ends. The CDR3 is 12 residues long. The CDR3 sequence: CASLLDDNEQFF. The DNA of the CDR3 is TGTGCCAGCTTACTAGACGACAATGAGCAGTTCTTC.

The genes are TRBV11-2 and TRBJ1-4, with TRBD1 as a possible D gene (6 bases). Germline-derived CDR1 and CDR2 are SGHAT and FQNNGV. The CDR3 is 17 residues long. The germline V and J ends were trimmed by 2 bases and 5 bases, with 18 bases remaining between them. The CDR3 sequence is CASSLFGGGAGNEKLFF. CDR3 DNA: TGTGCCAGCAGCTTATTTGGGGGGGGCGCAGGGAATGAAAAACTGTTTTTT.

As regards this clone: The same CDR3 can be traced to other DNA sequences in this sample. The chain couples TRBV18 to TRBJ1-2, with D possibly TRBD1 on 5 matching bases. V was shortened by 6 bases and J by 2 bases, with 10 bases between the two germline ends. CDR1 is KGHSH and CDR2 is LQKENI in the germline V gene. The CDR3 has 13 amino acids. The CDR3 DNA is TGTGCCAGCTCCCCCGGGGGGAACTATGGCTACACCTTC. It translates to CASSPGGNYGYTF.

V gene TRBV10-3 combines with J gene TRBJ2-2; 9 bases line up with TRBD1. Germline loops: CDR1 ENHRY, CDR2 SYGVKD. V lost 6 bases, J lost 6 bases, and 8 bases stayed unmatched. The CDR3 spans 15 residues. The CDR3 DNA sequence: TGTGCCATCAGCCCGGGACAGGGTAGGGCCGGGGAGCTGTTTTTT. It encodes CAISPGQGRAGELFF.

V is TRBV5-1 and J is TRBJ2-3, with 8 bases that match TRBD2. Losses at the gene ends were 0 bases for V and 2 bases for J; bases not matched to a gene: 5. The length of the CDR3 is 16 residues. In germline, CDR1 is SGHRS, CDR2 YFSETQ. This CDR3 reads CASSLVGRADTDTQYF. In DNA, the CDR3 is TGCGCCAGCAGCTTGGTCGGGAGGGCCGACACAGATACGCAGTATTTT.

The gene calls are TRBV6-6 and TRBJ2-1, with D perhaps TRBD2 (6 bases). With 9 bases removed from V and 2 bases from J, the gap between germline ends came to 17 bases. Germline loops: CDR1 MNHNY, CDR2 SVGAGI (reference sequence). CDR3 length: 15 residues. DNA of the CDR3: TGTGCCAGGGGGCGGGGCGGGGAAACCTACAATGAGCAGTTCTTC. This codes for CARGRGGETYNEQFF.

The gene calls are TRBV6-6 and TRBJ2-7, with D perhaps matching TRBD1 (7 bases). The CDR3 sequence is 14 residues long. CDR1 and CDR2 (germline): MNHNY, SVGAGI (reference sequence). Trimming shortened V by 5 bases and J by 7 bases, and 18 bases separated the two germline ends. The CDR3 here is CASSAGQPTGEQYF. In nucleotides, the CDR3 is TGTGCCAGCAGTGCGGGACAGCCGACGGGAGAGCAGTACTTC.

The chain couples TRBV7-9 to TRBJ1-5, with D possibly matching TRBD1 (5 bases). Germline V gives CDR1 SEHNR, CDR2 FQNEAQ (reference sequence). The V and J ends lost 5 bases and 7 bases respectively, with 18 bases between them. The CDR3 is 15 amino acids. CDR3 sequence: CASSKDSLSDQPQHF. DNA of the CDR3: TGTGCCAGCAGCAAAGACAGTCTTTCGGACCAGCCCCAGCATTTT.

V is TRBV2 and J is TRBJ1-1; 8 bases are a match to TRBD1. Looked up from germline, CDR1 is SNHLY and CDR2 is FYNNEI. This CDR3 spans 14 amino acids. V gave up 9 bases and J gave up 0 bases; unmatched junction bases: 6. This CDR3 is CASNPQGVNTEAFF. The CDR3 DNA reads as TGTGCCAGTAACCCACAGGGGGTGAACACTGAAGCTTTCTTT.

This chain uses TRBV25-1 with TRBJ1-6; a weak D match, TRBD1 (6 bases). This CDR3 is 14 amino acids long. Germline CDR1 MGHDK, CDR2 SYGVNS. Trimming removed 3 bases from V and 7 bases from J, with 10 bases in between. This CDR3 is CASSDFTGNSPLHF. The CDR3 coding sequence is TGTGCCAGCAGTGACTTCACAGGGAATTCACCCCTCCACTTT.

J is TRBJ1-1 and V is TRBV7-9, with D perhaps TRBD1 (5 bases). V was shortened by 5 bases and J by 4 bases, with 11 bases between the two germline ends. Germline assignment: CDR1 SEHNR and CDR2 FQNEAQ (reference sequence). This CDR3 spans 13 amino acids. The CDR3 DNA follows: TGTGCCAGCAGCCAACAGGAGACCACTGAAGCTTTCTTT. Residues: CASSQQETTEAFF. Filled out from reference TRBV7-9 and TRBJ1-1, the complete variable domain reads DTGVSQNPRHKITKRGQNVTFRCDPISEHNRLYWYRQTLGQGPEFLTYFQNEAQLEKSRLLSDRFSAERPKGSFSTLEIQRTEQGDSAMYLCASSQQETTEAFFGQGTRLTVV.

The chain links TRBV27 to TRBJ2-3; TRBD1 might be the D (6 bases). Germline V CDR1 and CDR2: MNHEY, SMNVEV (reference sequence). The CDR3 extends over 14 amino acids. Trimming cost V 6 bases and J 1 base, with 11 bases left between them. The CDR3 sequence: CASRPRTGTDTQYF. The CDR3 nucleotides read TGTGCCAGCAGACCTCGGACAGGCACAGATACGCAGTATTTT.

The chain has TRBV14 and TRBJ2-7, with D hard to call. This CDR3 is built from 12 residues. Germline-derived CDR1 and CDR2 are SGHDN and FVKESK. The V end was cut by 4 bases, the J end by 4 bases, with 8 bases between. CDR3 residues: CASSPRGYEQYF. The CDR3 nucleotides are TGTGCCAGCAGCCCCCGTGGGTACGAGCAGTACTTC.

The chain combines TRBV10-2 with TRBJ2-6; TRBD1 agrees at 8 bases. This CDR3 region has 16 residues. V gave up 6 bases and J gave up 3 bases; unmatched junction bases: 7. Germline CDR1 WSHSY, CDR2 SAAADI. The CDR3: CASSKQGARGANVLTF. DNA for the CDR3: TGCGCCAGCAGCAAGCAGGGGGCCCGTGGGGCCAACGTCCTGACTTTC.